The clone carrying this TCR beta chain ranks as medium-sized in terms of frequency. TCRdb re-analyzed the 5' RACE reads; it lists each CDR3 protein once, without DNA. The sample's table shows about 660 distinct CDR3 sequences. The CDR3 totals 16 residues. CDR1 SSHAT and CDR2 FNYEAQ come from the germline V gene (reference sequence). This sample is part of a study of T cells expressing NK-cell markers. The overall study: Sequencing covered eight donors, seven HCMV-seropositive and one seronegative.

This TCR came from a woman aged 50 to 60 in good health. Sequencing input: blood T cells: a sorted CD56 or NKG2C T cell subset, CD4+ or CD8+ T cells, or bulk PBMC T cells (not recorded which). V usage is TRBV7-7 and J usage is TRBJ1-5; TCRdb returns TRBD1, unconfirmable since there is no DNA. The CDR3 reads CASSLVDRVNLQPQHF.